This entry features one T cell receptor (beta chain) sequence. Its antigen remains unknown. The sample is drawn from a study of identical twins. MiXCR, run by TCRdb on the 5' RACE reads, gives a single entry per CDR3 protein. The data contain 1.5 million to 2 million distinct CDR3 sequences, under 35% of them singletons. Healthy Caucasian donors formed the entire cohort. General study points: The study drew conclusions from cross-sectional statistical analysis, not from following the same donors. The authors noted that invariant MAIT and iNKT cells could partly confound zero-insertion analyses. Researchers reported weaker excess twin sharing in beta out-of-frame sequences.

Trimming removed 2 bases at V and 6 bases at J, with 5 bases between. The CDR3 has 12 amino acids. Germline CDR1 is SGHTA and CDR2 is FQGNSA. What was sequenced was cord blood. The rearrangement links TRBV7-2 to TRBJ2-1; D is ambiguous. The source is a newborn girl in good health. The CDR3 loop is CASSLQTNEQFF. CDR3 nucleotides: TGTGCCAGCAGCTTACAGACCAATGAGCAGTTCTTC. Full variable domain (missing parts from reference TRBV7-2 and TRBJ2-1): GAGVSQSPSNKVTEKGKDVELRCDPISGHTALYWYRQSLGQGLEFLIYFQGNSAPDKSGLPSDRFSAERTGGSVSTLTIQRTQQEDSAVYLCASSLQTNEQFFGPGTRLTVL.